The TCR beta chain under discussion was sequenced for a study of vaccination and CD4 T cells after COVID-19. Looking at the study overall: Post-vaccine sample collection happened at a median of 72 days after dose two, ranging 14 to 241. Overlapping spike peptides of SARS-CoV-2, HCoV-NL63, HCoV-OC43 and HCoV-229E were used, and cells were stimulated with them. Control cultures used a CEFX viral epitope pool, an HIV-1 Nef peptide pool, or no peptide.

The Oncomine TCR Beta short-read assay generated sequence data from the DNA of cultured CD4+ T cells. A single record per CDR3 protein comes from TCRdb applying MiXCR to the PCR reads. This sample carries some 10,000 distinct CDR3 sequences, about three quarters of them seen once, and the ten largest clones take roughly 13%. The CDR3 consists of 17 residues. Per the germline V gene, CDR1 is MNHNS and CDR2 is SASEGT. V gave up 0 bases and J gave up 2 bases; unmatched junction bases: 4. By proportion, this clonotype is medium-sized. No antigen is known for it. Treatment noted: roughly ten-day PBMC culture with coronavirus spike peptide pools or control peptides (ViraFEST assay). Positive PCR tests were logged from March through December 2020, ahead of US Alpha, Beta and Delta variants.

The sequence was collected from a human donor who had recovered from COVID-19. Sequences were obtained from CD4+ T cells from blood, cultured in vitro. V and J are TRBV6-1 and TRBJ1-6, with 7 nucleotides matching TRBD1. The DNA of the CDR3 is TGTGCCAGCAGTGAAGCACAGGGGTTTCCCTATAATTCACCCCTCCACTTT. This codes for CASSEAQGFPYNSPLHF.